Detailed here is one T cell receptor (beta chain). The protocol was immunoSEQ multiplex PCR, while the TCRdb copy is restricted to in-frame clones and leaves out a portion. The table records about 42,000 clones, 70% to 90% of them present only once. The data derive from a study of T cell changes during pregnancy in multiple sclerosis. This CDR3 has 17 residues. CDR1 MNHEY and CDR2 SMNVEV come from the germline V gene (reference sequence). The V segment lost 7 bases and the J segment 4 bases; nucleotides outside the gene matches: 17. The source was CD4+ T cells from peripheral blood mononuclear cells, collected after pregnancy. The receptor's source is a female donor with multiple sclerosis, enrolled in a pregnancy study. The V gene is TRBV27, the J gene TRBJ2-7, with 9 bases fitting TRBD1. CDR3 in DNA: TGTGCCAGCACCCTAACTCACCACAGGGGGCGCAGGTACGAGCAGTACTTC. As protein: CASTLTHHRGRRYEQYF.